Each of the 8 T cell receptor beta chains below was sequenced from the same sample in a study of radiotherapy plus CTLA-4 blockade in lung cancer. Clones were sequenced by immunoSEQ multiplex PCR, and TCRdb holds only the in-frame ones, with some missing. The sample records 81,000 or so clones, approximately 82% being singletons. This specimen consisted of peripheral blood, obtained from a patient treated with radiotherapy plus ipilimumab. The receptor source for this set is a human donor with non-small cell lung cancer that progressed on radiotherapy plus ipilimumab.

The V gene is TRBV10-3, the J gene TRBJ1-2; possible D gene TRBD1, 5 bases. The CDR3 totals 12 residues. CDR1 is ENHRY, CDR2 SYGVKD, per germline. The V and J ends lost 11 bases and 8 bases respectively, with 18 bases between them. The CDR3 coding sequence is TGTGCCGTAGCCTCTCAGGGCTGGGGCTACACCTTC. Protein sequence: CAVASQGWGYTF.

This sequence joins TRBV19 and TRBJ2-7; 7 nucleotides align to TRBD1. Trimming took 6 bases from V and 3 from J; bases not matched to a gene: 5. Germline CDR1 is LNHDA and CDR2 is SQIVND (reference sequence). CDR3 length equals 13 residues. CDR3 DNA sequence: TGTGCCAGTAGCGGGACAGTTAGCTACGAGCAGTACTTC. It codes for CASSGTVSYEQYF.

This chain connects TRBV11-2 to TRBJ2-7; unclear D gene. V lost 5 bases, J lost 6 bases, and 17 bases lay in between. Germline V gene sequence: CDR1 SGHAT, CDR2 FQNNGV. The CDR3 is 14 amino acids. The CDR3 nucleotides read TGTGCCAGCAGCACCCGTGTGAGCCGGGTCGAGCAGTACTTC. It yields the protein CASSTRVSRVEQYF. The whole variable domain, filled in from reference TRBV11-2 and TRBJ2-7, reads EAGVAQSPRYKIIEKRQSVAFWCNPISGHATLYWYQQILGQGPKLLIQFQNNGVVDDSQLPKDRFSAERLKGVDSTLKIQPAKLEDSAVYLCASSTRVSRVEQYFGPGTRLTVT.

J is TRBJ1-4 and V is TRBV30, with 7 bases fitting TRBD1. Germline CDR1 is GTSNPN and CDR2 is SVGIG (reference sequence). The CDR3 is 13 amino acids. V lost 2 bases, J lost 7 bases, and 4 bases stayed unmatched. The CDR3 sequence is CAWSFQGVEKLFF. The CDR3 DNA is TGTGCCTGGAGTTTCCAGGGGGTTGAAAAACTGTTTTTT. The full variable domain, its missing parts supplied by reference TRBV30 and TRBJ1-4, is SQTIHQWPATLVQPVGSPLSLECTVEGTSNPNLYWYRQAAGRGLQLLFYSVGIGQISSEVPQNLSASRPQDRQFILSSKKLLLSDSGFYLCAWSFQGVEKLFFGSGTQLSVL.

A remark on this clone: The germline gene is not matched at one end of the junction; a read error may be the cause. CDR3 sequence (DNA): TGTGCCAGCAGTGAAAGGACTAGCGGGAGAAACTTC. Translated: CASSERTSGRNF. V gene TRBV6-5 combines with J gene TRBJ2-7, with 13 nucleotides matching TRBD2. The CDR3 sequence is 12 residues long. Germline V CDR1 and CDR2: MNHEY, SVGAGI.

The J gene is TRBJ2-3, the V gene TRBV20-1; a weak D match, TRBD1 (5 bases). CDR3 length: 11 residues. The V end was cut by 6 bases, the J end by 6 bases, with 10 bases between. CDR1 and CDR2 from the germline V gene are DFQATT and SNEGSKA (reference sequence). The DNA of the CDR3 is TGCAGTGCCAGACAGTGGGATACGCAGTATTTT. Translation: CSARQWDTQYF.

The chain has TRBV19 and TRBJ2-1, with D perhaps matching TRBD2 (7 bases). The V gene's germline CDR1 is LNHDA and CDR2 SQIVND (reference sequence). V lost 9 bases, J lost 0 bases, and 12 bases lay in between. There are 14 residues in the CDR3. CDR3 amino acids: CASEGGSSYNEQFF. The CDR3 bases are TGTGCCAGCGAGGGGGGGAGCTCCTACAATGAGCAGTTCTTC.

In the case of this clone: Different DNA sequences within this sample yield the same CDR3. This sequence joins TRBV30 and TRBJ1-2, with D tentatively TRBD1 (6 bases). Germline assignment: CDR1 GTSNPN and CDR2 SVGIG (reference sequence). The CDR3 contains 14 residues. V shed 0 bases and J shed 3 bases, with 11 bases lying between them. The CDR3 sequence: CAWSVGGGYYGYTF. For the CDR3, the DNA is TGTGCCTGGAGTGTAGGGGGGGGTTACTATGGCTACACCTTC.